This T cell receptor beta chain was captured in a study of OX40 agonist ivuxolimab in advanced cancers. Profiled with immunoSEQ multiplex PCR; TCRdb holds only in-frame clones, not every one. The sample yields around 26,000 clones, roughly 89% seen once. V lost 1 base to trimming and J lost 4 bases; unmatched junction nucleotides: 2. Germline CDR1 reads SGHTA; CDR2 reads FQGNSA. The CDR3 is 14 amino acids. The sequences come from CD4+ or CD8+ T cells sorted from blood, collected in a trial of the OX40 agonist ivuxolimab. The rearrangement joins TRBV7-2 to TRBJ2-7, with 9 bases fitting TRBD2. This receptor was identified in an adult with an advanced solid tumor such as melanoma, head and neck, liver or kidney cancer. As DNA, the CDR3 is TGTGCCAGCAGCTTAGGTCTAGCGGGATACGAGCAGTACTTC. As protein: CASSLGLAGYEQYF.